One and the same sample provided the 21 T cell receptor beta chains below, sequenced in a study of T-cell reconstitution after alpha-beta-depleted transplantation in children. Library preparation (for TCRbeta) was performed with unique molecular identifiers. TCRdb fed the PCR reads into MiXCR, producing one record per CDR3 protein. Of 480,000 or so distinct CDR3 sequences detected, roughly 10% appear once; the ten largest clones hold just over 2%. The specimen was PBMCs, collected before TCRalphabeta/CD19-depleted stem cell transplant. The receptors come from a child under 10 years old with inherited bone marrow failure, due to receive a stem cell transplant.

Ten or more counts support this clonotype. V and J are TRBV5-4 and TRBJ2-3; weak D call: TRBD1 (5 bases). The CDR3 has 14 amino acids. Germline lookup yields CDR1 SGHNT and CDR2 YYREEE (reference sequence). The V end lost 3 bases, the J end lost 2 bases, and 10 bases lay between the germline ends. CDR3 nucleotides: TGTGCCAGCAGCTCCAGGGCTTACACAGATACGCAGTATTTT. Protein sequence: CASSSRAYTDTQYF.

This clonotype was seen ten or more times. The chain links TRBV12-3 or TRBV12-4 to TRBJ1-3; D is undetermined. The CDR3 contains 13 residues. Trimming stripped 6 bases from V and 0 bases from J, with 6 bases between. The CDR3 reads CASRPTSGNTIYF. The CDR3 DNA reads TGTGCCAGCAGACCGACCTCTGGAAACACCATATATTTT.

In its sample, this clonotype was seen many times. The chain has TRBV29-1 and TRBJ1-5; 8 nucleotides agree with TRBD1. V dropped 6 bases and J dropped 0; count of bases not matched to a gene: 4. This CDR3 has 14 amino acids. Germline loops: CDR1 SQVTM, CDR2 ANQGSEA. DNA for the CDR3: TGCAGCGTCGGGACAGGCGATAGCAATCAGCCCCAGCATTTT. Residues: CSVGTGDSNQPQHF.

This clonotype came up a few times. Sequence at one end of the junction differs from germline and may be a read error. This chain joins TRBV20-1 and TRBJ1-1; no reliable D call. CDR3 length equals 15 residues. Germline-derived CDR1 and CDR2 are DFQATT and SNEGSKA (reference sequence). CDR3 coding DNA: TGCTGTGCTAGCAGGCGCCCCGGACGGGCCTCTGAAGCTTTCTTT. This gives the protein CCASRRPGRASEAFF.

Points on this clonotype: Given a much more abundant clone one base away, this may be a read error. The chain uses TRBV29-1 and TRBJ2-1; D unclear. Germline CDR1 is SQVTM and CDR2 is ANQGSEA. V was cut by 6 bases and J by 6 bases, with 21 bases left in between. The CDR3 extends over 15 amino acids. Here the CDR3 reads CSVLTRPSQLNEQFF. The CDR3, as DNA: TGCAGCGTCCTGACTCGTCCAAGCCAGCTCAATGAGCAGTTCTTC.

This clonotype was seen repeatedly, ten times or more. The chain employs TRBV28 and TRBJ2-2, with D unresolved. The V gene's germline CDR1 is MDHEN and CDR2 SYDVKM. This CDR3 contains 12 residues. V dropped 10 bases and J dropped 1 base, with 7 bases sitting between them. CDR3 nucleotides: TGTGCCATGGGTCGGAACACCGGGGAGCTGTTTTTT. It specifies CAMGRNTGELFF.

This clonotype has ten or more counts. The CDR3 DNA sequence: TGCAGCGCTACAGGGATCTCCTACGAGCAGTACTTC. The encoded protein is CSATGISYEQYF. This sequence joins TRBV29-1 and TRBJ2-7; a possible D gene is TRBD1 (6 bases). V shed 7 bases and J shed 0 bases, with 10 bases lying between them. Germline lookup yields CDR1 SQVTM and CDR2 ANQGSEA. The CDR3 has 12 residues.

The chain links TRBV4-3 to TRBJ2-1; tentative D call: TRBD2 (6 bases). This CDR3 comprises 16 residues. The V end was cut by 0 bases, the J end by 0 bases, with 9 bases between. Germline V lookup: CDR1 LGHNA, CDR2 YSLEER. CDR3 residues: CASSQEGGFSYNEQFF. The CDR3 DNA reads TGCGCCAGCAGCCAAGAGGGAGGCTTCTCCTACAATGAGCAGTTCTTC.

Many counts were recorded for this clonotype. The CDR3 nucleotides read TGTGCCACCAGCAGAGATAGGGTTAGCTCCTACGAGCAGTACTTC. This codes for CATSRDRVSSYEQYF. This chain connects TRBV15 to TRBJ2-7, with D unclear. CDR3 length: 15 amino acids. Trimming removed 0 bases from V and 0 bases from J, with 9 bases in between. The germline V gene has CDR1 LNHNV and CDR2 YYDKDF (reference sequence).

The rearrangement links TRBV30 to TRBJ2-3; 9 nucleotides line up with TRBD1. Germline lookup yields CDR1 GTSNPN and CDR2 SVGIG (reference sequence). The CDR3 runs 16 residues. The trim removed 2 bases at V and 3 bases at J, leaving 9 bases unmatched. The CDR3 DNA reads TGTGCCTGGAGTACGTACAGGGGGCGCGAAACAGATACGCAGTATTTT. Its translation: CAWSTYRGRETDTQYF.

This clonotype was seen repeatedly, ten times or more. This chain links TRBV20-1 with TRBJ1-2; weak D call: TRBD1 (5 bases). With 4 bases removed from V and 4 bases from J, the gap between germline ends came to 7 bases. The germline gives CDR1 DFQATT, CDR2 SNEGSKA (reference sequence). This CDR3 contains 11 residues. The CDR3: CSAIDSYGYTF. The CDR3 region has the DNA TGCAGTGCTATAGACAGCTATGGCTACACCTTC.

This clonotype showed up many times. The chain links TRBV24-1 to TRBJ2-1; D may be TRBD2 (6 bases). V was shortened by 5 bases and J by 7 bases, with 11 bases between the two germline ends. Germline V CDR1 and CDR2: KGHDR, SFDVKD. The CDR3 is 13 residues long. The CDR3: CATSAALANEQFF. The CDR3 nucleotides are TGTGCCACCAGTGCCGCACTAGCTAATGAGCAGTTCTTC.

This clonotype was detected ten times or more. This chain joins TRBV6-2 or TRBV6-3 and TRBJ2-6, with D possibly matching TRBD1 (6 bases). This CDR3 contains 15 residues. From germline, CDR1 is MNHEY and CDR2 SVGEGT. Trimming left V 7 bases short and J 0 bases short, with 10 bases between. CDR3 protein: CASNKGGSGANVLTF. Written as DNA, the CDR3 is TGTGCCAGCAACAAAGGGGGCTCTGGGGCCAACGTCCTGACTTTC.

This clonotype was detected ten times or more. This chain joins TRBV4-1 and TRBJ2-7; D might be TRBD2 (6 bases). The ends were cut back, 4 bases at V and 2 bases at J, with 15 bases in the middle. CDR1 and CDR2 (germline): MGHRA, YSYEKL. The CDR3 is 15 residues long. CDR3 DNA sequence: TGCGCCAGCAGCCCGGGGGAGACCCGTCCCTACGAGCAGTACTTC. Translated: CASSPGETRPYEQYF.

This CDR3 is CASSETGFNQPQHF. CDR3 in DNA: TGTGCCAGCAGTGAAACAGGGTTCAATCAGCCCCAGCATTTT. The rearrangement links TRBV2 to TRBJ1-5; D perhaps matches TRBD1 (6 bases). There are 14 residues in the CDR3. The V end lost 2 bases, the J end lost 3 bases, and 8 bases lay between the germline ends. Looked up from germline, CDR1 is SNHLY and CDR2 is FYNNEI.

This clonotype was recorded at least ten times. The chain combines TRBV20-1 with TRBJ2-3; TRBD2 matches 9 bases. Germline V CDR1 and CDR2: DFQATT, SNEGSKA (reference sequence). The trim removed 5 bases at V and 3 bases at J, leaving 3 bases unmatched. CDR3 length: 13 residues. The CDR3 loop reads CSADSGGTDTQYF. The DNA for the CDR3 is TGCAGTGCTGACAGCGGGGGGACAGATACGCAGTATTTT.

A word on this clonotype: This may arise from a read error, as a much more abundant clone is one base away. CDR3 residues: CASSYYTTDTQYF. CDR3 coding DNA: TGTGCCAGCAGCTACTACACCACAGATACGCAGTATTTT. V and J are TRBV5-8 and TRBJ2-3; D gene uncertain. The CDR3 sequence is 13 residues long. Germline assignment: CDR1 SGHTS and CDR2 YDEGEE. The V end lost 3 bases, the J end lost 2 bases, and 7 bases lay between the germline ends.

This clonotype has ten or more counts. The chain carries TRBV7-2 and TRBJ2-1, with TRBD2 matching over 12 bases. This CDR3 is built from 14 residues. Losses at the gene ends were 3 bases for V and 10 bases for J; bases not matched to a gene: 4. Germline-derived CDR1 and CDR2 are SGHTA and FQGNSA. The CDR3 is CASSFGLAGYEQFF. The CDR3, as DNA: TGTGCCAGCAGCTTCGGACTAGCGGGATACGAGCAGTTCTTC. Full variable domain (rest looked up from reference TRBV7-2 and TRBJ2-1): GAGVSQSPSNKVTEKGKDVELRCDPISGHTALYWYRQSLGQGLEFLIYFQGNSAPDKSGLPSDRFSAERTGGSVSTLTIQRTQQEDSAVYLCASSFGLAGYEQFFGPGTRLTVL.

This clonotype showed up many times. The chain couples TRBV12-3 or TRBV12-4 to TRBJ2-2; D is possibly TRBD1 (6 bases). The CDR3 has 17 amino acids. Trimming cost V 7 bases and J 6 bases, with 24 bases left between them. DNA for the CDR3: TGTGCCAGCATCCAGGGGAAATACCCTGGATCGGCCGGGGAGCTGTTTTTT. Residues: CASIQGKYPGSAGELFF.

This clonotype was observed at least ten times. The chain is built from TRBV18 and TRBJ2-1; possible D gene TRBD2, 6 bases. The V and J ends lost 3 bases and 0 bases respectively, with 12 bases between them. There are 16 residues in the CDR3. CDR1 and CDR2 from the germline V gene are KGHSH and LQKENI. CDR3 bases: TGTGCCAGCTCACCCGATCACGGGAGCTCCTACAATGAGCAGTTCTTC. It encodes CASSPDHGSSYNEQFF.

In its sample, this clonotype was seen many times. V usage is TRBV4-3 and J usage is TRBJ2-7; no reliable D call. Per the germline V gene, CDR1 is LGHNA and CDR2 is YSLEER. CDR3 length equals 15 residues. V lost 0 bases to trimming and J lost 2 bases, with 11 bases between them. The CDR3, as DNA: TGCGCCAGCAGCCAAGAATGGGATTACCCCTACGAGCAGTACTTC. Translating gives CASSQEWDYPYEQYF.